A single T cell receptor (beta chain) is shown here with its context. This clone is termed large (0.1 to 1%). Its specific antigen is unknown. No much larger clone exists at a distance of one base, and base qualities are not known. The CDR3 contains 14 residues, cysteine and phenylalanine counted. Only the CDR3 DNA is retained, 42 bases long and in frame from the first base. Reading the germline V gene gives CDR1 SGHNT and CDR2 YENEEA. V is shortened by 5 bases, J by 3 bases, and the region joining them spans 13 bases. The immunoSEQ Assay was used to immunosequence TCRbeta CDR3 regions from genomic DNA. Before high-throughput sequencing, the genomic DNA was amplified using bias-controlled multiplex PCR. The study's processing was this. To quantify the absolute abundance of each unique TCRbeta CDR3 region, the sequences were collapsed and filtered. Clonality, defined as 1 minus Pielou's evenness, was calculated using only productive rearrangements. Tumor T-cell fraction was calculated by normalizing TCRbeta template counts to usable DNA, which was estimated from several housekeeping genes. A previously published method was used to identify clones whose frequencies were significantly greater in on-treatment samples than in baseline samples. Held by TCRdb, this immuneACCESS table contains in-frame sequences only and omits some clones. Under half of the omission traces to an unresolved V gene where checked; the cause of the rest is unknown. Clone size and V and J calls were adopted from that table, with D and trimming inferred from the DNA. The sample table records under 2,500 clones; more than 20% of these occur just once. The ten top clones hold around 4% of the sample.

Sample treatment or condition, as interpreted from the label and publication: randomized to nivolumab then ipilimumab (arm A) or the reverse (arm B). Prior DNA-damaging chemotherapy had not been received by any trial patient. Samples were obtained from patients with melanoma enrolled in CheckMate 064, a randomized, open-label phase II trial of sequential checkpoint blockade. Genomic DNA from formalin-fixed paraffin-embedded (FFPE) tissue samples served as the input for tumor TCR sequencing. This sample was included in a study of sequential checkpoint blockade in melanoma (dated by TCRdb to between 2019 and 2020). Study-wide context: Patients were assigned by 1:1 randomization to either first-line nivolumab followed by ipilimumab (arm A) or ipilimumab followed by nivolumab (arm B). DNA from 91 pretreatment melanoma tumor samples underwent TCRbeta immunosequencing. The same lesion was the source of 75% to 90% of the matched pre- and post-treatment tumor biopsy pairs. Maintenance nivolumab came after each of the two trial sequences. For approximately 20 patients, matched tumor biopsies were taken both before treatment and at week 13, after single-agent nivolumab (arm A) or ipilimumab (arm B).

Summary of the overall study and its limitations: Larger, independent patient cohorts are needed to validate the response-prediction model that combines TCR metrics and mutation burden. Tumor T-cell fraction and clonality were found to correlate with PD-L1 staining and CD8+ T-cell counts but not with mutational load. In the nivolumab-first arm (arm A), pretreatment tumor TIL clonality was associated with response (P = .04). Achieving clinical benefit was about 30 times more likely for patients whose tumor T-cell fraction and clonality increased by week 13. Small sample sizes and reduced statistical power limited the within-arm analyses of tumor T-cell fraction.

The source was tumor tissue (inferred from file names), collected from a patient given nivolumab and ipilimumab in sequence. The chain uses TRBV11-3 and TRBJ1-1; the best D guess is TRBD1, with 5 bases matching. This TCR derives from a human donor with melanoma. Here the CDR3 is given as CASSHRTIDTEAFF. The bases are TGTGCCAGCAGCCACCGGACAATTGACACTGAAGCTTTCTTT. Extended through the reference TRBV11-3 and TRBJ1-1 proteins, this CDR3 yields the full variable domain: EAGVVQSPRYKIIEKKQPVAFWCNPISGHNTLYWYLQNLGQGPELLIRYENEEAVDDSQLPKDRFSAERLKGVDSTLKIQPAELGDSAVYLCASSHRTIDTEAFFGQGTRLTVV.